Sequencing of this T cell receptor (beta chain) was carried out in a study of patients and donors after allogeneic stem cell transplantation. Each CDR3 protein is one row after TCRdb ran MiXCR on the RT-PCR reads. This table holds fewer than 30,000 distinct CDR3 sequences, 42% found once. This clonotype was recorded at least ten times. Input material: blood, either unsorted or a sorted T cell fraction (not recorded which). This clonotype was obtained from a human donor who was either an allogeneic HSCT recipient or a stem cell or donor lymphocyte infusion donor (not recorded which). It is not recorded whose cells these are; they may come from a transplant donor.

The CDR3 loop is CSVGGVNIQYF. CDR3 coding DNA: TGCAGCGTTGGGGGGGTAAACATTCAGTACTTC. The J gene is TRBJ2-4, the V gene TRBV29-1; tentatively, D is TRBD2 (6 bases). CDR1 and CDR2 from the germline V gene are SQVTM and ANQGSEA. V was shortened by 4 bases and J by 6 bases, with 7 bases between the two germline ends. CDR3 length: 11 residues.